The clone carrying this TCR beta chain has only a few counts. Antigen unknown. Over chemoradiotherapy, repertoires were sampled more than once. This record belongs to a study of chemoradiotherapy in HPV16-positive cancers. Looking at the study overall: Two HPV16-positive patients' cells yielded candidate HPV-specific clones and common motifs.

Notes on the study in general: Non-HPV-specific T cells did not expand in tumors during treatment, whereas candidate HPV-specific clones and E7-related motifs did.

Here immunoSEQ multiplex PCR was the method, and the copy in TCRdb shows in-frame clones only, minus some. The sample consists of approximately 8,300 clones, around 88% of them appearing once. This receptor was obtained from a human donor with HPV-associated anogenital cancer. This material consisted of blood, taken from a patient who underwent chemoradiotherapy.

The CDR3 is CASRGTVGNYGYTF. DNA for the CDR3: TGTGCCAGCAGAGGGACAGTGGGTAACTATGGCTACACCTTC. This rearrangement joins TRBV2 to TRBJ1-2; 7 nucleotides match TRBD1. After removal of 6 bases from V and 1 base from J, the junction contained 5 bases not matched to a gene. CDR3 length: 14 residues. Germline CDR1 SNHLY, CDR2 FYNNEI.